This entry lists 18 T cell receptor beta chains sequenced from one sample in a study of blood T cell repertoires in COVID-19. Assay: immunoSEQ multiplex PCR; the TCRdb copy retains only in-frame clones and omits some. This sample carries roughly 320,000 clones, under 90% of them seen once, and the ten largest clones take roughly 4.5%. Sequenced sample: PBMCs or T cells enriched from blood (not recorded which). These TCRs come from a man aged 25-45 years who had recovered from COVID-19.

The chain links TRBV4-2 to TRBJ2-3; 7 bases agree with TRBD2. The CDR3 totals 15 residues. Germline trimming cut 3 bases from V and 2 bases from J; bases unmatched to any gene: 5. CDR1 and CDR2 from the germline V gene are LGHNA and YNFKEQ. This CDR3 is CASSHGSGDTDTQYF. The CDR3 DNA is TGTGCCAGCAGCCATGGGAGCGGGGACACAGATACGCAGTATTTT.

V gene TRBV30 combines with J gene TRBJ2-7, with TRBD2 identical over 7 bases. Germline lookup yields CDR1 GTSNPN and CDR2 SVGIG (reference sequence). J gave up 0 bases and V 7 bases, and 6 bases lay outside the gene matches. The CDR3 is 13 residues long. CDR3 amino acids: CASRGGSSYEQYF. CDR3 DNA: TGTGCCTCCCGAGGCGGGAGCTCCTACGAGCAGTACTTC. Together with reference TRBV30 and TRBJ2-7, the CDR3 gives the full variable domain: SQTIHQWPATLVQPVGSPLSLECTVEGTSNPNLYWYRQAAGRGLQLLFYSVGIGQISSEVPQNLSASRPQDRQFILSSKKLLLSDSGFYLCASRGGSSYEQYFGPGTRLTVT.

This rearrangement joins TRBV30 to TRBJ1-5; D call uncertain. V was trimmed by 0 bases and J by 4 bases, leaving 13 bases between them. Germline V CDR1 and CDR2: GTSNPN, SVGIG (reference sequence). This CDR3 has 15 amino acids. CDR3 residues: CAWSVLGVGNQPQHF. The CDR3 nucleotides are TGTGCCTGGAGTGTACTCGGGGTAGGGAATCAGCCCCAGCATTTT. The entire variable domain, with the rest obtained from reference TRBV30 and TRBJ1-5, is as follows: SQTIHQWPATLVQPVGSPLSLECTVEGTSNPNLYWYRQAAGRGLQLLFYSVGIGQISSEVPQNLSASRPQDRQFILSSKKLLLSDSGFYLCAWSVLGVGNQPQHFGDGTRLSIL.

The CDR3, as DNA: TGTGCCAGCAGCCCGCTCAAGGGGGCGAGAGAAAAACTGTTTTTT. This translates into CASSPLKGAREKLFF. The genes are TRBV11-2 and TRBJ1-4, with 7 bases matching TRBD1. CDR1 SGHAT and CDR2 FQNNGV come from the germline V gene. V dropped 5 bases and J dropped 8; count of bases not matched to a gene: 11. The CDR3 has 15 amino acids.

The chain carries TRBV15 and TRBJ2-3; 8 nucleotides match TRBD2. This CDR3 contains 16 residues. Germline V lookup: CDR1 LNHNV, CDR2 YYDKDF (reference sequence). Unmatched junction bases numbered 5, after V lost 1 base and J lost 2 bases. The CDR3 is CATSRGRTSPTDTQYF. The CDR3 DNA reads as TGTGCCACCAGCAGAGGGAGGACTAGCCCCACAGATACGCAGTATTTT. The entire variable domain, with the rest obtained from reference TRBV15 and TRBJ2-3, is as follows: DAMVIQNPRYQVTQFGKPVTLSCSQTLNHNVMYWYQQKSSQAPKLLFHYYDKDFNNEADTPDNFQSRRPNTSFCFLDIRSPGLGDTAMYLCATSRGRTSPTDTQYFGPGTRLTVL.

The chain links TRBV5-6 to TRBJ2-2; TRBD2 aligns across 10 bases. This CDR3 spans 18 amino acids. The germline gives CDR1 SGHDT, CDR2 YYEEEE. The V gene end was trimmed by 1 base and the J gene end by 1 base; junction bases not matched to a gene: 7. The CDR3 reads CASSLYRRLAGNTGELFF. CDR3 DNA: TGTGCCAGCAGCTTGTATCGAAGACTAGCGGGGAACACCGGGGAGCTGTTTTTT.

The chain couples TRBV11-3 to TRBJ1-6; 7 bases map to TRBD1. The CDR3 runs to 17 residues. With 5 bases clipped from V and 5 bases from J, the junction kept 12 bases outside the gene matches. The germline V gene encodes CDR1 SGHNT and CDR2 YENEEA. In nucleotides, the CDR3 is TGTGCCAGCAGCCCAGCAGGGAGGAGGGGGCATAATTCACCCCTCCACTTT. Amino acid sequence: CASSPAGRRGHNSPLHF.

The rearrangement links TRBV5-4 to TRBJ1-1, with 8 bases that match TRBD1. Per germline, CDR1 SGHNT and CDR2 YYREEE (reference sequence). The ends lost 5 bases at V and 5 bases at J; junction bases unmatched: 8. The CDR3 is 14 amino acids. CDR3 amino acids: CASRPGQGSTEAFF. Here the CDR3 DNA reads TGTGCCAGCAGACCCGGACAGGGTAGTACTGAAGCTTTCTTT.

The chain links TRBV5-6 to TRBJ2-7; 9 bases agree with TRBD1. Per the germline V gene, CDR1 is SGHDT and CDR2 is YYEEEE. V trimming: 3 bases; J trimming: 1 base; junction bases outside the gene matches: 8. The CDR3 loop spans 16 amino acids. The CDR3 reads CASSWKTGGWSYEQYF. CDR3 nucleotide sequence: TGTGCCAGCAGCTGGAAAACAGGGGGCTGGTCCTACGAGCAGTACTTC.

The rearrangement uses TRBV3-1 (or the pseudogene TRBV3-2) and TRBJ2-3; weak D call: TRBD2 (5 bases). The length of the CDR3 is 12 residues. Germline V lookup: CDR1 LGHDT, CDR2 YNNKEL (reference sequence). Trimming removed 8 bases at V and 2 bases at J, with 8 bases between. CDR3: CASGGYTDTQYF. The CDR3 coding sequence is TGTGCCAGCGGCGGGTACACAGATACGCAGTATTTT.

This clone appeared once. The chain couples TRBV27 to TRBJ1-6; D is uncertain. Germline V gene lookup returns CDR1 MNHEY and CDR2 SMNVEV (reference sequence). Trimming stripped 4 bases from V and 10 bases from J, with 14 bases between. The CDR3 runs to 14 residues. The chain's CDR3 is CASSSLAVPSPLHF. CDR3 DNA sequence: TGTGCCAGCAGTTCCCTGGCGGTCCCATCACCCCTCCACTTT.

This clone was seen a handful of times. The chain couples TRBV7-9 to TRBJ2-5; a weak D match, TRBD2 (5 bases). This CDR3 contains 15 residues. The V end lost 5 bases, the J end lost 4 bases, and 17 bases lay between the germline ends. Germline CDR1 and CDR2: SEHNR and FQNEAQ (reference sequence). The chain's CDR3 is CASSPRVNNLETQYF. CDR3 nucleotide sequence: TGTGCCAGCAGCCCGAGGGTGAATAACTTAGAGACCCAGTACTTC. The complete variable domain, with remaining parts taken from reference TRBV7-9 and TRBJ2-5, reads DTGVSQNPRHKITKRGQNVTFRCDPISEHNRLYWYRQTLGQGPEFLTYFQNEAQLEKSRLLSDRFSAERPKGSFSTLEIQRTEQGDSAMYLCASSPRVNNLETQYFGPGTRLLVL.

The chain recombines TRBV6-2 or TRBV6-3 with TRBJ2-3; D is uncertain. In germline, CDR1 is MNHEY, CDR2 SVGEGT. The germline V and J ends were trimmed by 2 bases and 1 base, with 4 bases remaining between them. This CDR3 contains 13 residues. In DNA form, the CDR3 reads TGTGCCAGCAGTTACCTCCGCACAGATACGCAGTATTTT. Translated: CASSYLRTDTQYF.

The chain couples TRBV5-1 to TRBJ2-7; D may be TRBD2 (5 bases). V shed 0 bases and J shed 2 bases, with 9 bases lying between them. This CDR3 contains 14 residues. Looked up from germline, CDR1 is SGHRS and CDR2 is YFSETQ. The CDR3 sequence: CASSLDGVPYEQYF. The CDR3 DNA sequence: TGCGCCAGCAGCTTGGACGGGGTACCCTACGAGCAGTACTTC.

J is TRBJ2-1 and V is TRBV28; the match to TRBD2 covers 12 bases. The V segment lost 7 bases and the J segment 8 bases; nucleotides outside the gene matches: 3. CDR3 length equals 13 residues. Germline V lookup: CDR1 MDHEN, CDR2 SYDVKM. In nucleotides, the CDR3 is TGTGCCAGCACTGGACTAGCGGGACATGAGCAGTTCTTC. Residues: CASTGLAGHEQFF.

This clone has only a few counts. The chain couples TRBV19 to TRBJ2-3, with 12 nucleotides matching TRBD2. The CDR3 is 16 residues long. The germline gives CDR1 LNHDA, CDR2 SQIVND (reference sequence). The V and J ends lost 3 bases and 6 bases, in that order; junction bases with no gene match: 7. CDR3 sequence (DNA): TGTGCCAGTAGTATCAGGCCTAGCGGGGGGGCGGATACGCAGTATTTT. It yields the protein CASSIRPSGGADTQYF.

J is TRBJ2-2 and V is TRBV11-2; the D gene is possibly TRBD1 (5 bases). The V end lost 0 bases, the J end lost 8 bases, and 7 bases lay between the germline ends. CDR1 is SGHAT, CDR2 FQNNGV, per germline. The CDR3 totals 13 residues. In DNA, the CDR3 is TGTGCCAGCAGCTTAGACAGGGCAGGGGAGCTGTTTTTT. It codes for CASSLDRAGELFF.

The V and J genes are TRBV7-2 and TRBJ1-2, with D perhaps TRBD1 (5 bases). This CDR3 is built from 14 residues. The germline V gene encodes CDR1 SGHTA and CDR2 FQGNSA. The germline V and J ends were trimmed by 3 bases and 4 bases, with 12 bases remaining between them. The CDR3 protein is CASSLGGVSYGYTF. The DNA of the CDR3 is TGTGCCAGCAGCTTGGGGGGGGTTAGCTATGGCTACACCTTC.